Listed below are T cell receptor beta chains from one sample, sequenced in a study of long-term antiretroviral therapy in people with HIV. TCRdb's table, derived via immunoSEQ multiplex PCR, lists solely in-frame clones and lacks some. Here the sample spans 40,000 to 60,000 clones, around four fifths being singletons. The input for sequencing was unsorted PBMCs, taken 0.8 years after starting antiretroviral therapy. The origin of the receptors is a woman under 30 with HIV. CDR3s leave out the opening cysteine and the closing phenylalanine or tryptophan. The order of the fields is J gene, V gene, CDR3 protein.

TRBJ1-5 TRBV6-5 ASSSGGSSNQPQH
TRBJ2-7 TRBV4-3 ASSHRGRSYEQY
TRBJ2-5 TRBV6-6 ASSYSVSETQY
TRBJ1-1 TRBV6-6 ASSPGQGATEAF
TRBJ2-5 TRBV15 ATSRDPDRERETQY
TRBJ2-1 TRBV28 ASSTYRAGGYSDEQF
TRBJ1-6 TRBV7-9 ASSSHDKGGVGSPLH
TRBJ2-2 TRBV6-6 ASRVAGVTGELF
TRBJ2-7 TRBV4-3 ASSQGAGSYEQY
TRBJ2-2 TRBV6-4 ASRKGQGATGELF
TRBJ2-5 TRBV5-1 ASSPSELGETQY
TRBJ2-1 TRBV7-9 ASSLSSGGAPYNEQF
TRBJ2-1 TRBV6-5 ASRNGQGSYNEQF
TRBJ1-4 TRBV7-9 ASSDRRNLKLF
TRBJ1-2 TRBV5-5 ASSLGTGQLLNYGYT
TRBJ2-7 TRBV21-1 ASSKGLAGGEEQY
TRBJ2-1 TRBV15 ATSIQREINEQF
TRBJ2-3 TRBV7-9 ASSSGGYSTQY
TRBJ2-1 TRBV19 ASSSTQGEQF
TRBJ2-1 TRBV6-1 ASDALDREGYGQF
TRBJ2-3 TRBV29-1 SVRAGGTDTQY
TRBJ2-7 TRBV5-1 ASSQGWDEQY
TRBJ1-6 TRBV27 ASSVTLVRSPLH
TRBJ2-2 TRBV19 ASSVKGILTGELF
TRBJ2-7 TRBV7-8 ASSLGLSSYEQY
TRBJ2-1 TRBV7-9 ASSLAYGNEQF
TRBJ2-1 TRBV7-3 ASSSLLLATEQF
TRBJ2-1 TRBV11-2 ASSPLAGGPDEQF
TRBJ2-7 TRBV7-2 ASSLIPTSGYEQY
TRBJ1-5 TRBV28 ASRSAGAHNQPQH
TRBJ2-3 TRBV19 ASSIQVWSTDTQY
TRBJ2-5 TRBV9 ASSVGTSWGDETQY
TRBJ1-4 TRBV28 ASSSSYAGDYNEKLF
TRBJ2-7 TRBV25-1 ASSDSTPPYEQY
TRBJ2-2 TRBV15 ATSRNAGPGELF
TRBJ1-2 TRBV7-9 ASSPGQGRGYT
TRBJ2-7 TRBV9 ASSPYGTYEQY
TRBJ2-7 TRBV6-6 ASTGPDQSYEQY
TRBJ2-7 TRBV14 ASSRETGFYEQY
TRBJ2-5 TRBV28 ASSYPKRETQY
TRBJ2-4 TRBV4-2 ASSQDYDKNIQY